This entry lists 17 T cell receptor beta chains sequenced from one sample in a study of CXCR4 blockade with PD-1 therapy in pancreatic cancer. Method: immunoSEQ multiplex PCR; TCRdb's copy keeps in-frame clones and lacks some. Here the sample spans some 5,000 clones, roughly 57% being singletons. The material sequenced was tumor tissue. These receptors all come from a human donor with pancreatic ductal adenocarcinoma.

This chain uses TRBV6-7 with TRBJ2-1; the match to TRBD2 covers 7 bases. TRBV6-7 is assigned to the ORF class and has an uncertain function. The CDR3 length is 15 residues. V lost 5 bases, J lost 5 bases, and 9 bases stayed unmatched. Here the CDR3 reads CASSEGGSPHNEQFF. The CDR3 bases are TGTGCCAGCAGTGAAGGCGGGAGCCCCCACAATGAGCAGTTCTTC.

The chain is built from TRBV29-1 and TRBJ2-7; 10 bases fit TRBD2. The trim removed 3 bases at V and 2 bases at J, leaving 1 base unmatched. The CDR3 loop spans 13 amino acids. Germline V gives CDR1 SQVTM, CDR2 ANQGSEA. CDR3 sequence reads: CSVDLAGAYEQYF. Written as DNA, the CDR3 is TGCAGCGTTGACCTAGCGGGAGCCTACGAGCAGTACTTC.

This clone occurred a few times. The rearrangement joins TRBV11-3 to TRBJ1-2, with a possible D match to TRBD1 (5 bases). The ends were cut back, 5 bases at V and 3 bases at J, with 16 bases in the middle. This CDR3 is built from 15 residues. From germline, CDR1 is SGHNT and CDR2 YENEEA. The CDR3 nucleotides read TGTGCCAGCAGCCCCCGGGGGTCCTGGGACTATGGCTACACCTTC. This encodes CASSPRGSWDYGYTF.

V is TRBV2 and J is TRBJ2-7; 11 bases agree with TRBD2. The CDR3 totals 13 residues. V shed 6 bases and J 3 bases; nucleotides not matched to a gene: 1. Germline V gene lookup returns CDR1 SNHLY and CDR2 FYNNEI. The CDR3 is CASRTSGIYEQYF. The CDR3 nucleotides read TGTGCCAGCAGGACTAGCGGGATCTACGAGCAGTACTTC.

The gene calls are TRBV30 and TRBJ2-7; D gene unclear. V shed 2 bases and J shed 9 bases, with 11 bases lying between them. Germline CDR1 is GTSNPN and CDR2 is SVGIG (reference sequence). CDR3 length: 11 amino acids. In DNA, the CDR3 is TGTGCCTGGAGTATCGAAGGAGTGCAGTACTTC. Its protein product is CAWSIEGVQYF.

This clone was counted a few times. The chain couples TRBV7-7 to TRBJ2-6; TRBD1 aligns across 7 bases. Unmatched junction bases numbered 6, after V lost 6 bases and J lost 4 bases. Germline assignment: CDR1 SSHAT and CDR2 FNYEAQ (reference sequence). The CDR3 runs to 15 residues. This chain's CDR3 is CASREGQYGANVLTF. The DNA for the CDR3 is TGTGCCAGCAGAGAGGGACAGTACGGGGCCAACGTCCTGACTTTC.

The J gene is TRBJ2-1, the V gene TRBV29-1; 7 nucleotides line up with TRBD1. The CDR3 is 14 residues long. V lost 1 base and J lost 8; bases outside the gene matches: 8. Germline assignment: CDR1 SQVTM and CDR2 ANQGSEA. The CDR3 region is CSVEVPPGGDEQFF. CDR3 nucleotide sequence: TGCAGCGTTGAAGTACCGCCAGGGGGTGATGAGCAGTTCTTC.

The rearrangement joins TRBV5-1 to TRBJ2-7; 10 bases map to TRBD1. The ends lost 6 bases at V and 8 bases at J; junction bases unmatched: 11. Germline CDR1 reads SGHRS; CDR2 reads YFSETQ. This CDR3 has 14 residues. CDR3: CASTRTGGFNKQYF. The CDR3 DNA reads TGCGCCAGCACCAGGACAGGGGGATTCAACAAGCAGTACTTC.

This clone has just a few counts. The chain links TRBV23-1 to TRBJ2-1; D may correspond to TRBD1 or TRBD2 (7 bases each). TRBV23-1 is designated an ORF whose function remains uncertain. The V and J ends lost 6 bases and 1 base respectively, with 13 bases between them. The length of the CDR3 is 15 residues. CDR3 DNA sequence: TGCGCCAGCAGCCCAGCGGGACAGTCCTACAATGAGCAGTTCTTC. It translates to CASSPAGQSYNEQFF.

As for this clone: The junction differs from germline at one of its ends, possibly a read error. The chain employs TRBV18 and TRBJ2-5, with 14 bases identical to TRBD2. The CDR3 runs to 16 residues. Germline lookup yields CDR1 KGHSH and CDR2 LQKENI. The CDR3 DNA reads TGTGCCAGCTCATCGGGACTAGCGGGAGAGAAGGAGACCCAATACTTC. Translating gives CASSSGLAGEKETQYF.

This clone was seen a handful of times. The chain links TRBV28 to TRBJ2-7; D remains unclear. The ends were cut back, 4 bases at V and 2 bases at J, with 6 bases in the middle. CDR1 is MDHEN, CDR2 SYDVKM, per germline. This CDR3 contains 12 residues. DNA of the CDR3: TGTGCCAGCAGTTCATATACCTACGAGCAGTACTTC. Translated, it gives CASSSYTYEQYF.

The V and J genes are TRBV6-8 and TRBJ2-2; 11 nucleotides agree with TRBD2. V was clipped by 6 bases and J by 6 bases; unmatched bases: 15. Germline values: CDR1 MNHGY, CDR2 SAAAGT. This CDR3 spans 18 amino acids. The CDR3, as DNA: TGTGCCAGCAGCAGACTAGCGGGATTCCCAGTAGCGTCCGGGGAGCTGTTTTTT. Amino acid sequence: CASSRLAGFPVASGELFF.

V usage is TRBV15 and J usage is TRBJ2-2; no definite D call. The CDR3 spans 15 residues. V was trimmed by 3 bases and J by 8 bases, leaving 16 bases between them. CDR1 and CDR2 from the germline V gene are LNHNV and YYDKDF (reference sequence). CDR3 residues: CATSSRTSLLGELFF. DNA of the CDR3: TGTGCCACCAGCAGTAGGACGTCACTACTGGGGGAGCTGTTTTTT.

This clone was counted between two and nine times. CDR3 bases: TGTGCCAGCAGCCTCCCTACTAGCGGGAGCCCCCTCGAGCAGTACTTC. Amino acids: CASSLPTSGSPLEQYF. The V and J genes are TRBV11-3 and TRBJ2-7, with 11 positions matching TRBD2. The germline gives CDR1 SGHNT, CDR2 YENEEA. The CDR3 extends over 16 amino acids. After removal of 5 bases from V and 6 bases from J, the junction contained 12 bases not matched to a gene.

The chain combines TRBV19 with TRBJ1-2, with unresolved D. This CDR3 region has 14 residues. Germline-derived CDR1 and CDR2 are LNHDA and SQIVND (reference sequence). The V gene lost 6 bases and the J gene lost 5 bases, with 16 bases spanning the gap. The DNA of the CDR3 is TGTGCCAGTAGGATGGGGTCCGGGCCATATGGCTACACCTTC. Translation: CASRMGSGPYGYTF.

The chain recombines TRBV19 with TRBJ1-5, with D uncertain. This CDR3 comprises 12 residues. Trimming stripped 3 bases from V and 4 bases from J, with 4 bases between. Germline CDR1 reads LNHDA; CDR2 reads SQIVND (reference sequence). The CDR3 sequence is CASSIKNQPQHF. The CDR3 nucleotides are TGTGCCAGTAGTATTAAGAATCAGCCCCAGCATTTT. The variable domain in full, with the rest retrieved from reference TRBV19 and TRBJ1-5, is DGGITQSPKYLFRKEGQNVTLSCEQNLNHDAMYWYRQDPGQGLRLIYYSQIVNDFQKGDIAEGYSVSREKKESFPLTVTSAQKNPTAFYLCASSIKNQPQHFGDGTRLSIL.

The rearrangement links TRBV28 to TRBJ2-1, with 7 positions matching TRBD2. CDR3 length: 15 residues. J gave up 0 bases and V 7 bases, and 6 bases lay outside the gene matches. Germline V gives CDR1 MDHEN, CDR2 SYDVKM. The CDR3 sequence is CASNGGGVSYNEQFF. The CDR3, as DNA: TGTGCCAGCAATGGGGGAGGGGTCTCCTACAATGAGCAGTTCTTC.